These 15 T cell receptor beta chains originate from one sample sequenced in a study of blood T cell repertoires in COVID-19 (dated by TCRdb to the early 2020s). The method was the immunoSEQ multiplex PCR assay. TCRdb took this table from immuneACCESS and kept in-frame rearrangements with V and J called. Such tables lack part of the clones; where checked against another copy, unresolved V genes explain under half of the gap, and the rest is unexplained. Present in this sample are roughly 110,000 clones, 84% of which were seen just once. The top ten hold roughly 4.4% of the sample. The sample taken for sequencing was peripheral blood. The receptors come from a human donor in a cohort sampled during active COVID-19.

V and J are TRBV3-1 (or the pseudogene TRBV3-2) and TRBJ2-5; D might be TRBD2 (6 bases). CDR1 and CDR2 from the germline V gene are LGHDT and YNNKEL (reference sequence). Trimming left V 7 bases short and J 4 bases short, with 10 bases between. This CDR3 region has 12 residues. This CDR3 is CASNGAGETQYF. CDR3 sequence (DNA): TGTGCCAGCAACGGAGCGGGAGAGACCCAGTACTTC.

V is TRBV5-6 and J is TRBJ1-2; 8 nucleotides agree with TRBD1. Germline trimming cut 0 bases from V and 2 bases from J; bases unmatched to any gene: 9. CDR1 and CDR2 from the germline V gene are SGHDT and YYEEEE. The CDR3 has 17 amino acids. The CDR3 protein is CASSLEAGDRRNYGYTF. The CDR3 DNA follows: TGTGCCAGCAGCTTGGAGGCAGGGGACAGGAGGAACTATGGCTACACCTTC.

This chain connects TRBV7-2 to TRBJ2-3; 9 nucleotides align to TRBD2. CDR1 SGHTA and CDR2 FQGNSA come from the germline V gene. After removal of 1 base from V and 6 bases from J, the junction contained 17 bases not matched to a gene. This CDR3 is 19 amino acids long. CDR3 nucleotides: TGTGCCAGCAGCTTAGGTCGAGTTAGCGGGAGAGGTTTCCGCGATACGCAGTATTTT. This codes for CASSLGRVSGRGFRDTQYF.

This clone was observed a single time. The V gene is TRBV6-6, the J gene TRBJ2-1; TRBD2 matches at 8 bases. This CDR3 comprises 13 residues. J lost 9 bases, V lost 7 bases, and 8 bases had no gene match. Per the germline V gene, CDR1 is MNHNY and CDR2 is SVGAGI (reference sequence). CDR3 nucleotides: TGTGCCAGCAAAACGGGAGGGTTGCCTGAGCAGTTCTTC. It yields the protein CASKTGGLPEQFF.

The chain couples TRBV18 to TRBJ2-2; 13 nucleotides match TRBD2. With 5 bases clipped from V and 7 bases from J, the junction kept 7 bases outside the gene matches. Looked up from germline, CDR1 is KGHSH and CDR2 is LQKENI. This CDR3 has 16 amino acids. The CDR3: CASSGGLAGVIGELFF. Written as DNA, the CDR3 is TGTGCCAGCTCAGGCGGACTAGCGGGAGTGATCGGGGAGCTGTTTTTT.

The chain is built from TRBV27 and TRBJ1-1; D is unresolved. Germline V lookup: CDR1 MNHEY, CDR2 SMNVEV (reference sequence). The V end lost 2 bases, the J end lost 2 bases, and 6 bases lay between the germline ends. This CDR3 comprises 13 residues. CDR3 protein: CASSLAGNTEAFF. CDR3 nucleotide sequence: TGTGCCAGCAGTTTAGCGGGCAACACTGAAGCTTTCTTT.

This clone has more than one count but fewer than ten. The CDR3 region is CASSPQSNQPQHF. CDR3 nucleotides: TGTGCCAGCAGCCCTCAGAGCAATCAGCCCCAGCATTTT. The chain carries TRBV27 and TRBJ1-5; D unresolved. Germline V gene sequence: CDR1 MNHEY, CDR2 SMNVEV (reference sequence). Trimming pared 6 bases from V and 1 base from J, leaving 7 bases between. The CDR3 extends over 13 amino acids.

In its sample, this clone was seen once. The V and J genes are TRBV29-1 and TRBJ1-4; the D gene is possibly TRBD1 (5 bases). The V end was cut by 6 bases, the J end by 5 bases, with 13 bases between. CDR1 and CDR2 (germline): SQVTM, ANQGSEA. The CDR3 sequence is 13 residues long. CDR3 bases: TGCAGCGTGCCGGGACTCTACAATGAAAAACTGTTTTTT. Residues: CSVPGLYNEKLFF. The variable domain in full, with the rest retrieved from reference TRBV29-1 and TRBJ1-4, is SAVISQKPSRDICQRGTSLTIQCQVDSQVTMMFWYRQQPGQSLTLIATANQGSEATYESGFVIDKFPISRPNLTFSTLTVSNMSPEDSSIYLCSVPGLYNEKLFFGSGTQLSVL.

This rearrangement joins TRBV19 to TRBJ2-6; tentatively, D is TRBD1 (6 bases). Germline assignment: CDR1 LNHDA and CDR2 SQIVND (reference sequence). The V end was cut by 2 bases, the J end by 2 bases, with 10 bases between. This CDR3 comprises 16 residues. The CDR3 DNA reads as TGTGCCAGTAGTATACAGGGGATCGCTGGGGCCAACGTCCTGACTTTC. Its protein is CASSIQGIAGANVLTF.

About this clone: In the same sample, other DNA sequences code for this CDR3. The CDR3 protein is CASRTSGGGSEQFF. Written as DNA, the CDR3 is TGTGCCAGCCGGACTAGCGGCGGGGGGAGTGAGCAGTTCTTC. The rearrangement joins TRBV5-5 to TRBJ2-1; 10 bases are a match to TRBD2. From germline, CDR1 is SGHKS and CDR2 YYEKEE (reference sequence). This CDR3 is 14 amino acids long. Germline trimming cut 7 bases from V and 9 bases from J; bases unmatched to any gene: 10.

The chain joins TRBV11-2 to TRBJ2-3; TRBD2 matches 9 bases. The CDR3 loop spans 16 amino acids. Unmatched junction bases numbered 10, after V lost 6 bases and J lost 3 bases. Germline values: CDR1 SGHAT, CDR2 FQNNGV. CDR3 nucleotides: TGTGCCAGCAGGCCCCTAGCGGGACGTGGGACAGATACGCAGTATTTT. Translating it yields CASRPLAGRGTDTQYF.

V usage is TRBV2 and J usage is TRBJ2-7; tentative D call: TRBD1 (6 bases). From germline, CDR1 is SNHLY and CDR2 FYNNEI. The CDR3 spans 13 residues. V was clipped by 4 bases and J by 3 bases, with 10 bases between them. CDR3 bases: TGTGCCAGCAGTGGGGGACAATTCTACGAGCAGTACGTC. This encodes CASSGGQFYEQYV.

The chain couples TRBV18 to TRBJ1-1, with TRBD1 matching over 7 bases. The CDR3 is 16 residues long. Germline V CDR1 and CDR2: KGHSH, LQKENI. Trimming removed 3 bases from V and 0 bases from J; junction bases left unmatched: 7. CDR3 sequence reads: CASSPRQGAMNTEAFF. DNA of the CDR3: TGTGCCAGCTCACCTCGACAGGGTGCCATGAACACTGAAGCTTTCTTT.

The chain employs TRBV9 and TRBJ2-3; TRBD1 matches at 10 bases. This CDR3 contains 14 residues. Germline values: CDR1 SGDLS, CDR2 YYNGEE. With V trimmed by 7 bases and J by 6 bases, 8 bases remained unmatched. This CDR3 is CASGSGTGADTQYF. In nucleotides, the CDR3 is TGTGCCAGCGGCTCGGGGACAGGGGCGGATACGCAGTATTTT.

Many counts were recorded for this clone. The chain combines TRBV7-8 with TRBJ1-1, with 8 bases that match TRBD1. There are 15 residues in the CDR3. The V gene end was trimmed by 5 bases and the J gene end by 1 base; junction bases not matched to a gene: 6. In germline, CDR1 is SGHVS, CDR2 FQNEAQ. The CDR3 region is CASSIQTGANTEAFF. The CDR3 nucleotides are TGTGCCAGCAGCATACAGACAGGGGCGAACACTGAAGCTTTCTTT.